The 32 T cell receptor beta chains listed next were all sequenced from one sample in a study of blood T cells in healthy people across ages. The use of a sample-barcoded 5' primer and a J-beta primer mix characterized a second PCR of about 7 to 12 cycles. From the 5' RACE reads, TCRdb called clonotypes with MiXCR, one entry per CDR3 protein. Among 1,500,000 or so distinct CDR3 sequences, 59% were seen once, and the ten largest hold over 5.5%. The source material was blood. The source is a man between 18 and 35 years old in good health.

In its sample, this clonotype was seen a few times. V usage is TRBV12-3 or TRBV12-4 and J usage is TRBJ1-2, with TRBD1 as a possible D gene (6 bases). This CDR3 spans 14 amino acids. V lost 3 bases and J 8 bases, leaving 16 bases between the germline ends. The CDR3 region has the DNA TGTGCCAGCAGTTTGTCCAGGGGCGAATCGGGCTACACCTTC. Encoded protein: CASSLSRGESGYTF.

This chain links TRBV6-1 with TRBJ2-5; weak D call: TRBD2 (5 bases). The germline CDR1 and CDR2 sequences are MNHNS and SASEGT. Trimming removed 1 base from V and 0 bases from J, with 12 bases in between. The CDR3 extends over 16 amino acids. This chain's CDR3 is CASSEVGVNDQETQYF. The CDR3 DNA sequence: TGTGCCAGCAGTGAAGTCGGGGTTAACGACCAAGAGACCCAGTACTTC.

The CDR3 protein is CASSEGDGTDTQYF. CDR3 in DNA: TGTGCCAGCAGCGAGGGGGACGGCACAGATACGCAGTATTTT. The rearrangement links TRBV9 to TRBJ2-3, with a tentative D call TRBD1 (6 bases). Germline V gene data show CDR1 as SGDLS and CDR2 as YYNGEE. V shed 3 bases and J shed 1 base, with 9 bases lying between them. There are 14 residues in the CDR3.

Concerning this clonotype itself: A read error may produce the germline difference seen at one junction end. CDR3 sequence (DNA): TGTGCCAGCGGCTTAGTGGGACAGGGCTACGAGCAGTACTTC. Translation gives CASGLVGQGYEQYF. The V and J genes are TRBV7-8 and TRBJ2-7; 9 bases match TRBD1. This CDR3 comprises 14 residues. Germline CDR1 reads SGHVS; CDR2 reads FQNEAQ.

The V gene is TRBV6-1, the J gene TRBJ2-7, with a possible D match to TRBD1 (5 bases). The CDR3 has 14 residues. Between the trimmed V and J ends, which lost 7 bases and 3 bases, there was a span of 16 bases. Per the germline V gene, CDR1 is MNHNS and CDR2 is SASEGT. The CDR3 bases are TGTGCCAGCACCGAAAGGGCGCAGGGCTACGAGCAGTACTTC. This sequence encodes CASTERAQGYEQYF.

The CDR3 loop is CASSQPTRDSLYGYTF. The CDR3, as DNA: TGTGCCAGCAGCCAACCGACGAGGGACAGCCTCTATGGCTACACCTTC. The chain combines TRBV7-9 with TRBJ1-2; 7 bases align to TRBD1. The CDR3 runs to 16 residues. Germline values: CDR1 SEHNR, CDR2 FQNEAQ (reference sequence). Trimming took 5 bases from V and 4 from J; bases not matched to a gene: 13.

The CDR3 sequence is CAWNPLQGADTQYF. CDR3 nucleotides: TGTGCCTGGAATCCCCTGCAGGGGGCAGATACGCAGTATTTT. The V gene is TRBV30, the J gene TRBJ2-3; 7 bases line up with TRBD1. Germline CDR1 and CDR2: GTSNPN and SVGIG (reference sequence). V was clipped by 4 bases and J by 4 bases; unmatched bases: 8. This CDR3 is built from 14 residues.

CDR3 in amino acids: CASGGTTGTQYF. The CDR3 coding sequence is TGTGCCAGCGGGGGGACTACGGGGACCCAGTACTTC. V is TRBV6-6 and J is TRBJ2-7; TRBD2 matches 7 bases. The J call may not be correct, given that the DNA end is closer to TRBJ2-5. From germline, CDR1 is MNHNY and CDR2 SVGAGI (reference sequence). This CDR3 is built from 12 residues.

A note on this clonotype: Germline and junction disagree at one end, which may indicate a read error. The rearrangement joins TRBV11-2 to TRBJ2-6, with TRBD1 matching 12 bases. This CDR3 has 18 residues. Germline CDR1 is SGHAT and CDR2 is FQNNGV. CDR3 in DNA: TGTGCTAGCAGCGCGACCGGGACAGGGGGCTTTGGGGCCAACGTCCTGACTTTC. This encodes CASSATGTGGFGANVLTF.

The gene calls are TRBV9 and TRBJ1-1; no reliable D call. V lost 4 bases and J 3 bases, leaving 10 bases between the germline ends. Germline CDR1 is SGDLS and CDR2 is YYNGEE. This CDR3 spans 13 amino acids. Written as DNA, the CDR3 is TGTGCCAGCAGCCCAAGAGACCACACTGAAGCTTTCTTT. Protein product: CASSPRDHTEAFF.

The gene calls are TRBV7-2 and TRBJ2-5; tentatively, D is TRBD1 (6 bases). The CDR3 sequence is 14 residues long. Trimming took off 5 bases at V and 5 bases at J, with 15 bases between the two ends. Per the germline V gene, CDR1 is SGHTA and CDR2 is FQGNSA. CDR3 loop: CASSVNRDLETQYF. The CDR3 DNA reads TGTGCCAGCAGCGTAAACAGGGACCTTGAGACCCAGTACTTC.

The CDR3 DNA reads TGTGCCAGCAGCCCTAATACCGGGACTAGCGGGCAAAACAATGAGCAGTTCTTC. As protein: CASSPNTGTSGQNNEQFF. This rearrangement joins TRBV12-3 or TRBV12-4 to TRBJ2-1, with 12 bases matching TRBD2. The CDR3 runs to 18 residues. The trim removed 6 bases at V and 5 bases at J, leaving 14 bases unmatched.

This chain links TRBV4-1 with TRBJ1-2, with 7 nucleotides matching TRBD1. The CDR3 has 14 amino acids. Trimming at V came to 0 bases and at J to 10 bases, leaving 8 bases not matched to a gene. Germline assignment: CDR1 MGHRA and CDR2 YSYEKL. The CDR3 loop is CASSQEDYRGFYTF. CDR3 DNA sequence: TGCGCCAGCAGCCAAGAGGATTACAGGGGCTTCTACACCTTC.

This clonotype has a handful of counts. The chain has TRBV11-2 and TRBJ2-5; a weak D match, TRBD1 (6 bases). With 5 bases removed from V and 2 bases from J, the gap between germline ends came to 15 bases. CDR3 size: 15 residues. CDR1 and CDR2 (germline): SGHAT, FQNNGV. CDR3 region: CASSPDWTAQETQYF. CDR3 coding DNA: TGTGCCAGCAGCCCCGATTGGACAGCTCAAGAGACCCAGTACTTC.

The chain carries TRBV29-1 and TRBJ1-1, with 7 bases identical to TRBD1. The CDR3 sequence is 13 residues long. Germline lookup yields CDR1 SQVTM and CDR2 ANQGSEA. The ends lost 0 bases at V and 8 bases at J; junction bases unmatched: 6. The CDR3 is CSVEEGDSGEAFF. CDR3 DNA sequence: TGCAGCGTTGAAGAGGGGGACAGCGGGGAAGCTTTCTTT.

The chain employs TRBV12-3 or TRBV12-4 and TRBJ2-3, with 8 bases fitting TRBD2. This CDR3 has 16 amino acids. V shed 1 base, J shed 3 bases, and the junction held 6 bases outside the gene matches. The CDR3 DNA is TGTGCCAGCAGTTTAGATCCAGCGGGGGAAACAGATACGCAGTATTTT. Translating gives CASSLDPAGETDTQYF.

The chain has TRBV2 and TRBJ2-5, with 7 bases aligning to TRBD1. J gave up 1 base and V 4 bases, and 3 bases lay outside the gene matches. Germline V gene sequence: CDR1 SNHLY, CDR2 FYNNEI. This CDR3 region has 14 residues. Here the CDR3 reads CASSVGGPQETQYF. The CDR3 bases are TGTGCCAGCAGTGTAGGGGGCCCCCAAGAGACCCAGTACTTC.

The rearrangement uses TRBV4-3 and TRBJ2-7; D is tentatively TRBD1 or TRBD2 (5 bases each). V lost 6 bases, J lost 7 bases, and 16 bases lay in between. The CDR3 runs 13 residues. The V gene's germline CDR1 is LGHNA and CDR2 YSLEER. The CDR3 sequence is CASSQAGAREQYF. The CDR3 DNA reads TGCGCCAGCAGTCAGGCCGGGGCTCGGGAGCAGTACTTC.

The chain combines TRBV6-6 with TRBJ2-1, with 9 bases identical to TRBD1. The trim removed 5 bases at V and 8 bases at J, leaving 7 bases unmatched. The CDR3 has 14 amino acids. The germline gives CDR1 MNHNY, CDR2 SVGAGI (reference sequence). CDR3 amino acids: CASSGRDRVYEQFF. CDR3 in DNA: TGTGCCAGCAGTGGCCGGGACAGGGTCTATGAGCAGTTCTTC.

This rearrangement joins TRBV20-1 to TRBJ1-5, with unresolved D. The CDR3 contains 16 residues. Deletions cut 0 bases from V and 2 bases from J, with 14 bases between. Germline values: CDR1 DFQATT, CDR2 SNEGSKA (reference sequence). The CDR3 nucleotides read TGCAGTGCTAGAGAGGGAGGTCCTTGGGGCAATCAGCCCCAGCATTTT. This codes for CSAREGGPWGNQPQHF.

The chain recombines TRBV12-3 or TRBV12-4 with TRBJ2-7; D is ambiguous. With 5 bases removed from V and 3 bases from J, the gap between germline ends came to 8 bases. CDR3 length equals 12 residues. The CDR3 nucleotides read TGTGCCAGCAGTAGCGTATACTACGAGCAGTACTTC. Its protein product is CASSSVYYEQYF.

This chain links TRBV7-9 with TRBJ2-1; D gene unclear. CDR1 SEHNR and CDR2 FQNEAQ come from the germline V gene (reference sequence). V shed 5 bases and J shed 6 bases, with 11 bases lying between them. CDR3 size: 13 residues. The CDR3 DNA follows: TGTGCCAGCAGCCAGCTTTCCGGCAATGAGCAGTTCTTC. This sequence encodes CASSQLSGNEQFF.

V and J are TRBV4-2 and TRBJ2-5, with D perhaps matching TRBD2 (6 bases). The germline V gene has CDR1 LGHNA and CDR2 YNFKEQ. This CDR3 has 18 residues. V was shortened by 1 base and J by 0 bases, with 18 bases between the two germline ends. The CDR3 bases are TGTGCCAGCAGCCAAGTCGTAGGTGGGGGGTTCGACCAAGAGACCCAGTACTTC. This translates into CASSQVVGGGFDQETQYF.

This clonotype was seen once. The chain joins TRBV3-1 to TRBJ2-3, with TRBD2 as a possible D gene (6 bases). From germline, CDR1 is LGHDT and CDR2 YNNKEL (reference sequence). This CDR3 is 16 amino acids long. The V end lost 4 bases, the J end lost 2 bases, and 16 bases lay between the germline ends. The CDR3 coding sequence is TGTGCCAGCAGCCTTACCGGGACTGGAAACACAGATACGCAGTATTTT. This codes for CASSLTGTGNTDTQYF.

This clonotype came up a few times. This sequence joins TRBV7-9 and TRBJ2-3; D gene uncertain. V was shortened by 3 bases and J by 2 bases, with 15 bases between the two germline ends. This CDR3 region has 16 residues. Germline assignment: CDR1 SEHNR and CDR2 FQNEAQ (reference sequence). CDR3 region: CASSFSVGRSTDTQYF. CDR3 sequence (DNA): TGTGCCAGCAGCTTCAGTGTTGGCCGTTCCACAGATACGCAGTATTTT. Full variable domain (remainder filled in from reference TRBV7-9 and TRBJ2-3): DTGVSQNPRHKITKRGQNVTFRCDPISEHNRLYWYRQTLGQGPEFLTYFQNEAQLEKSRLLSDRFSAERPKGSFSTLEIQRTEQGDSAMYLCASSFSVGRSTDTQYFGPGTRLTVL.

The chain carries TRBV7-9 and TRBJ2-7; D gene ambiguous. This CDR3 spans 15 amino acids. Trimming left V 5 bases short and J 0 bases short, with 14 bases between. Germline CDR1 and CDR2: SEHNR and FQNEAQ (reference sequence). The CDR3 sequence is CASSLRTESSYEQYF. The CDR3 DNA is TGTGCCAGCAGCCTACGGACGGAAAGCTCCTACGAGCAGTACTTC.

The CDR3 protein is CASSVTQGHDTEAFF. CDR3 nucleotides: TGTGCCAGCAGTGTCACACAGGGGCACGACACTGAAGCTTTCTTT. The chain has TRBV25-1 and TRBJ1-1, with TRBD1 matching over 7 bases. Germline V gene data show CDR1 as MGHDK and CDR2 as SYGVNS. The V segment lost 4 bases and the J segment 3 bases; nucleotides outside the gene matches: 8. The CDR3 is 15 residues long.

The gene calls are TRBV9 and TRBJ1-5; D gene uncertain. Between the trimmed V and J ends, which lost 0 bases and 0 bases, there was a span of 4 bases. CDR1 and CDR2 from the germline V gene are SGDLS and YYNGEE. This CDR3 comprises 14 residues. In nucleotides, the CDR3 is TGTGCCAGCAGCGTAGACCATAGCAATCAGCCCCAGCATTTT. It translates to CASSVDHSNQPQHF.

The CDR3 region has the DNA TGTGCCAGCACCAGCCCGGGACGAATAGACTATGGCTACACCTTC. The encoded protein is CASTSPGRIDYGYTF. The chain joins TRBV9 to TRBJ1-2, with TRBD1 as a possible D gene (5 bases). Trimming left V 6 bases short and J 3 bases short, with 18 bases between. CDR3 length: 15 residues. CDR1 SGDLS and CDR2 YYNGEE come from the germline V gene.

This clonotype was observed a few times. The CDR3 bases are TGTGCCAGCAGCCACACGCCGAATGAGCAGTTCTTC. Its protein is CASSHTPNEQFF. This chain connects TRBV7-9 to TRBJ2-1, with D unclear. With 5 bases removed from V and 7 bases from J, the gap between germline ends came to 9 bases. Germline V CDR1 and CDR2: SEHNR, FQNEAQ (reference sequence). This CDR3 is 12 amino acids long.

CDR3 sequence: CASSLTLGTEAFF. CDR3 DNA: TGTGCCAGCAGCTTAACACTGGGCACTGAAGCTTTCTTT. This chain links TRBV7-6 with TRBJ1-1; D uncertain. Trimming left V 2 bases short and J 4 bases short, with 8 bases between. Germline V gene sequence: CDR1 SGHVS, CDR2 FNYEAQ. The CDR3 sequence is 13 residues long.

Only a few counts were recorded for this clonotype. The chain joins TRBV11-2 to TRBJ2-1, with D perhaps TRBD2 (6 bases). Between the trimmed V and J ends, which lost 6 bases and 0 bases, there was a span of 12 bases. The CDR3 loop spans 15 amino acids. In germline, CDR1 is SGHAT, CDR2 FQNNGV. CDR3: CASRGLRDSYNEQFF. DNA of the CDR3: TGTGCCAGCAGGGGACTCAGGGACTCCTACAATGAGCAGTTCTTC.